The present T cell receptor beta chain was sequenced within a study of shared clonotypes between healthy human individuals (dated by TCRdb to 2018 to 2020). For context, the study as a whole: The cohort included three men and a couple of women between 18 and 49 years of age. The study deeply sequenced blood TCR repertoires of five healthy adults to estimate repertoire size and the extent of clonotype sharing between individuals. Per donor, three plates each were used for CD4 naive and CD4 memory, two for CD8 naive, and one for CD8 memory. Between about 0.8 and 9 billion PBMCs per donor were obtained by leukapheresis. To increase sequencing depth and limit assay-specific biases, TCR repertoire library preparation and sequencing were carried out by different laboratories using diverse techniques.

As concerns this clone: The specificity of this receptor is unknown. Base-call qualities are not available, and no considerably larger clone is one nucleotide away.

TCR CDR3 regions were amplified from genomic DNA by multiplex PCR using the deep immunoSEQ assay. Extracted genomic DNA from each cell subset was distributed evenly across all wells of several immunoSEQ 96-well plates, and each plate was treated as a replicate. For sorted subsets, each replicate PCR was loaded with about 0.2 ug genomic DNA, equivalent to about 33,000 T cell genomes. The purified libraries were quantified using a Qubit 3.0 fluorometer, sized with a Bioanalyzer 2100, and then quantified again using the KAPA Library Quantification kit. Every immunoSEQ 96-well plate was sequenced on a separate single-read 150-cycle Illumina NextSeq 550 flow cell. Under the source paper's analysis protocol: The immunoSEQ output contained only junctional sequences without quality scores, so filtering could not match that applied to full-length reads. To assign V/J genes and CDR3, sequences were annotated using PyIR, a Python wrapper for IgBLAST v1.9, with IMGT germline references. Reads were removed for weak V/J assignments (E-value above 1e-6), missing CDR3, stop codons, out-of-frame junctions, or ambiguous translated residues. V3J clonotypes were defined by identical inferred V gene, J gene, and CDR3 amino acid sequence. To compute the percentage overlap between repertoires, the number of shared unique clonotypes was divided by the size of the smaller repertoire. Richness of each repertoire was evaluated using RTK rarefaction, the Chao1 estimator, and Recon v2.1 estimates of unobserved clonotypes. Generation probabilities for all TCRbeta clonotypes obtained by the gDNA method from a handful of donors were computed using OLGA. The clones in this table, taken by TCRdb from immuneACCESS, are in-frame only. Not every clone is retained; where verified, under half of the shortfall comes from an unresolved V gene, and the cause of the rest is unknown. V and J calls and clone size come straight from that table; D and trimming were deduced from the DNA. This sample gives around 2,000,000 clones in total; 85% to 95% of them show up just once. The biggest ten clones account for 0.95% to 1.5% of the sample.

Findings and caveats that apply to the study as a whole: Incomplete sequencing was indicated by rarefaction of sorted-subset datasets, despite the large sequencing depth. When a few donors were compared, the shared fraction of clonotypes was roughly 4.8% for naive CD4, more than 3% for naive CD8, more than 2% for memory CD4, and 0.35% to 0.4% for memory CD8. Naive subsets generally had larger estimated clonotype richness than memory subsets did. Because the study included a small number of donors, the genetic and exposure-history diversity represented was limited. Based on pairwise subsampling, the degree of clonotype sharing among donors was expected to be affected by sequencing depth. Sampling was limited to blood, and TCR repertoires in tissue likely differ from TCR repertoires in blood. Higher generation probabilities were observed for clonotypes shared by all four sorted-subset donors than for non-shared clonotypes.

For the CD8 naive samples, CD45RO-negative cells were positively selected for CCR7, yielding a CD45RA+CCR7+ population from which TemRA cells were excluded. The donors were healthy, HIV-negative adults who had no recently reported acute infections or vaccinations. Every donor was a Caucasian adult residing in Nashville, Tennessee, USA. Blood was obtained by leukapheresis, after which PBMCs were separated by Ficoll-Histopaque density gradient centrifugation and cryopreserved in liquid nitrogen vapor phase. Analytical flow cytometry was used to check the purity and quantity of every magnetically sorted T cell population. Each sorted fraction had its genomic DNA isolated and then quantified by UV absorbance on a Nanodrop 2000c. From its cysteine to its phenylalanine, the CDR3 spans 14 amino acids. Of the read, only the CDR3 DNA is kept; its 42 bases are in frame from base 1. Relative to germline, V is missing 8 bases and J is missing 3 bases, with 9 bases of the junction outside any gene match. The germline V gene (reference sequence) provides CDR1 SEHNR and CDR2 FQNEAQ.

The source of this sequence is a man aged 18-30 years in good health. The sequencing sample was made of naive CD8+ T cells sorted from blood. The sample's cell subset or site label is to be understood as: CD45RA+CCR7+. The rearranged segments are TRBV7-9 and TRBJ2-5, with 7 bases aligning to TRBD1. The nucleotide sequence is TGTGCCAGCTGTTGGGACAGTCAAGAAGAGACCCAGTACTTC. This yields the protein CASCWDSQEETQYF.